Shown below are 16 T cell receptor beta chains from a single sample sequenced in a study of shared clonotypes between healthy human individuals. Sequenced by immunoSEQ multiplex PCR; TCRdb stores in-frame clones only, minus some. The repertoire holds about 2 million clones, with 85% to 95% as singletons. Material for sequencing was naive CD4+ T cells sorted from blood. Subset described: CD45RA+ positively selected. The receptors shown here come from a man aged 18 to 35 in good health.

The gene calls are TRBV5-2 and TRBJ2-7; the D call TRBD1 from the table was never checked on the DNA. TRBV5-2 is a pseudogene locus. The CDR3 has 15 residues. CDR3 sequence: CASSQDLTGAYEQYF. CDR3 DNA sequence: TGCGCCAGCAGCCAAGATCTAACAGGGGCATACGAGCAGTACTTC.

The chain has TRBV7-8 and TRBJ1-6; no clear D. Looked up from germline, CDR1 is SGHVS and CDR2 is FQNEAQ. V lost 6 bases and J lost 1, with 13 bases in between. The CDR3 is 16 amino acids. The CDR3 loop reads CASSPAWDSYNSPLHF. For the CDR3, the DNA is TGTGCCAGCAGTCCCGCTTGGGATTCCTATAATTCACCCCTCCACTTT.

The chain combines TRBV7-6 with TRBJ2-1; no clear D gene. V dropped 2 bases and J dropped 3 bases, with 5 bases sitting between them. Germline assignment: CDR1 SGHVS and CDR2 FNYEAQ. The CDR3 length is 13 residues. CDR3 amino acids: CASSLRDYNEQFF. CDR3 in DNA: TGTGCCAGCAGCTTAAGGGACTACAATGAGCAGTTCTTC.

The rearrangement links TRBV18 to TRBJ2-1; no reliable D call. Germline lookup yields CDR1 KGHSH and CDR2 LQKENI. The V end lost 5 bases, the J end lost 4 bases, and 9 bases lay between the germline ends. The CDR3 is 13 residues long. The CDR3 spells CASSFSYYNEQFF. In DNA, the CDR3 is TGTGCCAGCTCATTTAGTTATTACAATGAGCAGTTCTTC.

As for this clone: Additional DNA sequences in this sample encode the identical CDR3. The rearrangement joins TRBV5-1 to TRBJ2-5; 7 bases agree with TRBD1. CDR1 is SGHRS, CDR2 YFSETQ, per germline. V dropped 0 bases and J dropped 5; count of bases not matched to a gene: 7. The CDR3 is 15 amino acids. The CDR3 DNA sequence: TGCGCCAGCAGCTTGGCCGGGACAGAGGGGGAGACCCAGTACTTC. It specifies CASSLAGTEGETQYF.

A note on this clone: The sample contains more than one DNA sequence encoding this CDR3. This chain joins TRBV6-1 and TRBJ2-7; D is unresolved. Germline V gene sequence: CDR1 MNHNS, CDR2 SASEGT. The CDR3 covers 13 residues. V was pared by 5 bases and J by 1 base, with 9 bases between. Here the CDR3 reads CASSRTESYEQYF. As DNA, the CDR3 is TGTGCCAGCAGTCGTACGGAATCCTACGAGCAGTACTTC.

The DNA of the CDR3 is TGTGCCAGCAGCTTTACAGGGCCGGACACTGAAGCTTTCTTT. Protein sequence: CASSFTGPDTEAFF. V gene TRBV6-6 combines with J gene TRBJ1-1; D is perhaps TRBD1 (6 bases). Germline V gives CDR1 MNHNY, CDR2 SVGAGI (reference sequence). V was cut by 6 bases and J by 3 bases, with 14 bases left in between. The CDR3 has 14 residues.

In the case of this clone: The sample contains more than one DNA sequence encoding this CDR3. The chain is built from TRBV9 and TRBJ2-3; D is unclear. The germline gives CDR1 SGDLS, CDR2 YYNGEE. The V and J ends lost 2 bases and 2 bases respectively, with 9 bases between them. The CDR3 length is 14 residues. The CDR3 region is CASSVGPSTDTQYF. DNA of the CDR3: TGTGCCAGCAGCGTCGGGCCGTCCACAGATACGCAGTATTTT.

Concerning this clone: This sample includes further DNA sequences coding for the same CDR3. This rearrangement joins TRBV11-2 to TRBJ2-2; TRBD2 agrees at 14 bases. Germline V gene lookup returns CDR1 SGHAT and CDR2 FQNNGV. Trimming took 4 bases from V and 7 from J; bases not matched to a gene: 5. The CDR3 totals 16 residues. The DNA for the CDR3 is TGTGCCAGCAGCTCGGGACTAGCGGGAGTAGGCGGGGAGCTGTTTTTT. Protein sequence: CASSSGLAGVGGELFF.

The chain couples TRBV30 to TRBJ1-2, with TRBD1 identical over 7 bases. V lost 5 bases, J lost 8 bases, and 11 bases stayed unmatched. Germline V lookup: CDR1 GTSNPN, CDR2 SVGIG (reference sequence). CDR3 length: 13 residues. CDR3 amino acids: CAWGIRQGGGYTF. CDR3 sequence (DNA): TGTGCCTGGGGAATACGACAGGGAGGAGGCTACACCTTC.

V is TRBV5-4 and J is TRBJ1-6, with D perhaps TRBD1 (6 bases). The CDR3 contains 14 residues. The V gene lost 4 bases and the J gene lost 7 bases, with 12 bases spanning the gap. The germline V gene encodes CDR1 SGHNT and CDR2 YYREEE (reference sequence). The CDR3 sequence is CASSRQEVNSPLHF. Here the CDR3 DNA reads TGTGCCAGCAGCCGACAGGAGGTAAATTCACCCCTCCACTTT.

This chain links TRBV30 with TRBJ2-3, with D perhaps assigned TRBD1 or TRBD2 (5 bases each). CDR1 is GTSNPN, CDR2 SVGIG, per germline (reference sequence). This CDR3 has 14 amino acids. With 2 bases removed from V and 2 bases from J, the gap between germline ends came to 11 bases. For the CDR3, the DNA is TGTGCCTGGAGTACACTCGGGACCACAGATACGCAGTATTTT. It codes for CAWSTLGTTDTQYF.

V usage is TRBV7-9 and J usage is TRBJ2-3, with 7 bases aligning to TRBD2. Germline values: CDR1 SEHNR, CDR2 FQNEAQ (reference sequence). CDR3 length equals 16 residues. V dropped 2 bases and J dropped 2; count of bases not matched to a gene: 7. CDR3: CASSLLTGGYTDTQYF. In DNA, the CDR3 is TGTGCCAGCAGCTTACTAACGGGAGGCTACACAGATACGCAGTATTTT.

This clone was recorded only once. The chain carries TRBV5-1 and TRBJ2-2, with a possible D match to TRBD2 (6 bases). Germline CDR1 SGHRS, CDR2 YFSETQ. There are 17 residues in the CDR3. V lost 1 base and J 3 bases, leaving 16 bases between the germline ends. CDR3 sequence: CASSLRVRDGDTGELFF. CDR3 DNA: TGCGCCAGCAGCTTGCGGGTGCGGGACGGGGACACCGGGGAGCTGTTTTTT. The variable domain in full, completed from reference TRBV5-1 and TRBJ2-2, reads KAGVTQTPRYLIKTRGQQVTLSCSPISGHRSVSWYQQTPGQGLQFLFEYFSETQRNKGNFPGRFSGRQFSNSRSEMNVSTLELGDSALYLCASSLRVRDGDTGELFFGEGSRLTVL.

The count of this clone is one. V usage is TRBV5-1 and J usage is TRBJ1-6; unclear D gene. The germline CDR1 and CDR2 sequences are SGHRS and YFSETQ. This CDR3 spans 16 amino acids. V was shortened by 0 bases and J by 3 bases, with 10 bases between the two germline ends. As DNA, the CDR3 is TGCGCCAGCAGCTTGGCCAAGGGAAACTATAATTCACCCCTCCACTTT. It is translated as CASSLAKGNYNSPLHF.

J is TRBJ2-3 and V is TRBV6-5; 9 bases are a match to TRBD1. The germline V gene has CDR1 MNHEY and CDR2 SVGAGI. V gave up 7 bases and J gave up 4 bases; unmatched junction bases: 6. The CDR3 has 14 residues. In DNA, the CDR3 is TGTGCCAGCAAGACAGGGGGATTTGCAGATACGCAGTATTTT. It is translated as CASKTGGFADTQYF.